A single sample is the source of the 9 T cell receptor beta chains below, sequenced in a study of draining lymph node invasion in breast cancer. Each CDR3 protein is one row after TCRdb ran MiXCR on the bulk RNA-seq reads. Altogether a few thousand distinct CDR3 sequences are present, 70% to 90% being singletons, with the ten largest covering about 1.6%. The CD4+ CD45RA- CD25- gate defined the sorted memory conventional CD4 T cells. The sequenced sample consisted of sorted memory CD4+ effector T cells from a lymph node. The receptors originated from a female donor with luminal breast cancer.

CDR3 nucleotides: TGTGCCAGCGGGAGGACAGGGACCGATGAAAAACTGTTTTTT. Translated: CASGRTGTDEKLFF. The chain uses TRBV2 and TRBJ1-4; 8 nucleotides line up with TRBD1. Germline loops: CDR1 SNHLY, CDR2 FYNNEI. Unmatched junction bases numbered 8, after V lost 8 bases and J lost 6 bases. CDR3 size: 14 residues.

V and J are TRBV7-9 and TRBJ2-3; maybe TRBD2 (5 bases). V was clipped by 5 bases and J by 6 bases, with 18 bases between them. CDR1 is SEHNR and CDR2 is FQNEAQ in the germline V gene (reference sequence). CDR3 length: 15 residues. The CDR3 protein is CASSPRRGALDTQYF. The CDR3 bases are TGTGCCAGCAGCCCCAGACGGGGAGCTTTGGATACGCAGTATTTT. Drawing the rest from reference TRBV7-9 and TRBJ2-3, the complete variable domain is DTGVSQNPRHKITKRGQNVTFRCDPISEHNRLYWYRQTLGQGPEFLTYFQNEAQLEKSRLLSDRFSAERPKGSFSTLEIQRTEQGDSAMYLCASSPRRGALDTQYFGPGTRLTVL.

This clonotype was found a few times. The chain links TRBV12-3 or TRBV12-4 to TRBJ2-1, with D maybe TRBD1 (6 bases). V gave up 9 bases and J gave up 4 bases, with 13 bases separating them. The CDR3 length is 13 residues. The CDR3 protein is CASSRTEYNEQFF. The CDR3, as DNA: TGTGCCAGTTCCCGGACAGAGTACAATGAGCAGTTCTTC.

The V call is TRBV4-2, the J call TRBJ2-2; D is uncertain. CDR1 and CDR2 from the germline V gene are LGHNA and YNFKEQ. This CDR3 is built from 14 residues. V was cut by 2 bases and J by 4 bases, with 8 bases left in between. CDR3 sequence reads: CASSQLLTTGELFF. CDR3 nucleotide sequence: TGTGCCAGCAGCCAACTCCTAACCACCGGGGAGCTGTTTTTT.

The V gene is TRBV6-1, the J gene TRBJ1-1; D is unresolved. The V end was cut by 0 bases, the J end by 11 bases, with 7 bases between. Germline lookup yields CDR1 MNHNS and CDR2 SASEGT. The CDR3 consists of 11 residues. The CDR3 DNA reads TGTGCCAGCAGTGAAGCGCTCTTGGCTTTCTTT. Encoded protein: CASSEALLAFF.

The rearrangement uses TRBV6-4 and TRBJ1-2; 9 positions agree with TRBD1. Germline lookup yields CDR1 MRHNA and CDR2 SNTAGT. Trimming removed 5 bases from V and 10 bases from J; junction bases left unmatched: 8. The CDR3 consists of 13 residues. Written as DNA, the CDR3 is TGTGCCAGCAGTCAAGGGACAGGGAGGGACTACACCTTC. Translating it yields CASSQGTGRDYTF.

The CDR3 DNA reads TGCAGTGCTATGATGCCCCCGGAGACCCAGTACTTC. Its protein product is CSAMMPPETQYF. The gene calls are TRBV20-1 and TRBJ2-5; the D is unclear. Between the trimmed V and J ends, which lost 4 bases and 5 bases, there was a span of 11 bases. CDR1 DFQATT and CDR2 SNEGSKA come from the germline V gene (reference sequence). The CDR3 sequence is 12 residues long.

This rearrangement joins TRBV5-4 to TRBJ2-1; no definite D call. The CDR3 runs 13 residues. In germline, CDR1 is SGHNT, CDR2 YYREEE (reference sequence). Trimming removed 0 bases from V and 4 bases from J, with 5 bases in between. CDR3 coding DNA: TGTGCCAGCAGCTTGGACCAGTACAATGAGCAGTTCTTC. Residues: CASSLDQYNEQFF.

The V and J genes are TRBV20-1 and TRBJ2-5, with D perhaps matching TRBD1 or TRBD2 (5 bases each). The CDR3 is 16 residues long. From germline, CDR1 is DFQATT and CDR2 SNEGSKA (reference sequence). The ends were cut back, 0 bases at V and 5 bases at J, with 19 bases in the middle. CDR3 region: CSARDLIMGVVETQYF. The DNA of the CDR3 is TGCAGTGCTAGAGATCTTATTATGGGGGTGGTGGAGACCCAGTACTTC.